This is a list of T cell receptor beta chains from one sample in a study of shared clonotypes between healthy human individuals. Repertoires were generated with immunoSEQ multiplex PCR, while TCRdb's copy carries only in-frame clones and drops some. The sample has around 1.9 million clones; 90% to 95% are singletons. The sequencing input was naive CD8+ T cells from PBMCs. The receptors shown here come from a young man in good health. Some clones in this sample may be carry-over from other donors' samples. Each CDR3 is given with its conserved first and last residue. A D gene is named only where the DNA matches it firmly.

j_call	d_call	v_call	cdr3_nt	cdr3_aa
TRBJ2-2	TRBD2	TRBV29-1	TGCAGCGCCCACCCTAGCGGGACTTCAAGGGGGGAGCTGTTTTTT	CSAHPSGTSRGELFF
TRBJ1-2	-	TRBV9	TGTGCCAGCAGCGAGGGGCCAGCCGGGACAAAGACTGGCTACACCTTC	CASSEGPAGTKTGYTF
TRBJ2-5	-	TRBV4-3	TGCGCCAGCAGCCAAGATCAGGGTGCGATTCGAGAGACCCAGTACTTC	CASSQDQGAIRETQYF
TRBJ2-7	-	TRBV19	TGTGCCAGTAGTTTTTACCTGGCGGTGGAATACGAGCAGTACTTC	CASSFYLAVEYEQYF
TRBJ2-3	-	TRBV28	TGTGCCAGCAGGAGTGAGGGGGAGGGCCTCACAGATACGCAGTATTTT	CASRSEGEGLTDTQYF
TRBJ2-1	TRBD1	TRBV15	TGTGCCACCAGCAGGGGTCGGGGACAGGGGTCGAATGAGCAGTTCTTC	CATSRGRGQGSNEQFF
TRBJ2-4	TRBD2	TRBV28	TGTGCCAGCAGTTTTGTAGCGGGAGTTGCCAAAAACATTCAGTACTTC	CASSFVAGVAKNIQYF
TRBJ2-7	-	TRBV27	TGTGCCAGCAGTCCCATCTTTACGGTAGGGCCCTACGAGCAGTACTTC	CASSPIFTVGPYEQYF
TRBJ2-7	TRBD2	TRBV19	TGTGCCAGTAGTATGGCCCCTTCGGGACTAGCGGGAGTTGAGCAGTACTTC	CASSMAPSGLAGVEQYF
TRBJ1-3	-	TRBV6-4	TGTGCCAGCACCCGGGTAAGCTCTGGAAACACCATATATTTT	CASTRVSSGNTIYF
TRBJ2-7	TRBD1	TRBV7-9	TGTGCCAGCCGGGACAGGGGTAACGAGCAGTACTTC	CASRDRGNEQYF
TRBJ2-7	-	TRBV2	TGTGCCAGCAGTGGGTCAGGGTACTCTTACGAGCAGTACTTC	CASSGSGYSYEQYF
TRBJ2-4	-	TRBV5-6	TGTGCCAGCAGCTTGGGGGACGAAGTACACATTCAGTACTTC	CASSLGDEVHIQYF